The entry below gives a single T cell receptor beta chain sequence along with its context. Its antigen is unknown. CDR1 and CDR2 from the germline V gene are KGHSH and LQKENI. V shed 3 bases and J 1 base; nucleotides not matched to a gene: 4. The CDR3 is 15 residues long. PCR amplification relied on 60 Vbeta primers (plus 13 Jbeta primers). In the study's own analysis: About 11 million of 75 million to 85 million unique TCR beta chains were shared, per a later count. Generated by immunoSEQ multiplex PCR, the TCRdb table keeps only in-frame clones and is missing some. V and J calls plus clone size are reproduced from that table; the DNA served to infer D and trimming. Found here are 190,000 or so clones, 80% of them singletons; the top ten hold 0.65%. These data are taken from a study of cytomegalovirus exposure and HLA in healthy donors. The overall study: When 398 donors were genotyped, roughly 80% of them were found to fall in the Caucasian-associated ancestry cluster.

Study-wide results and caveats: V segments that were indistinguishable, TRBV6-2 and TRBV6-3 among them, were omitted from analysis.

The sequencing sample was made of PBMCs. The clonotype comes from a boy between 10 and 17 years old in good health and CMV-seronegative. The chain combines TRBV18 with TRBJ2-7; 9 positions agree with TRBD1. The CDR3 is CASSPAGQGSYEQYF. The CDR3 DNA is TGTGCCAGCTCACCGGCCGGACAGGGGTCCTACGAGCAGTACTTC.